This T cell receptor (beta chain) was found in a study of shared clonotypes between healthy human individuals. General study results and limits: Expectations were that clonotype sharing among donors would be affected by sequencing depth.

Produced via immunoSEQ multiplex PCR; TCRdb's table is partial and in-frame only. The sample lists a few hundred thousand clones, 79% occurring once. Concerning this clone: Its antigen is as yet unknown.

This TCR derives from a woman aged 40 to 50 in good health. Some clones in this sample may be carry-over from other donors' samples. Sequenced input: PBMCs.

CDR3 region: CAWSPPWREVNNEQFF. CDR3 coding DNA: TGTGCCTGGAGCCCCCCCTGGCGGGAGGTCAACAATGAGCAGTTCTTC. This chain connects TRBV30 to TRBJ2-1; 8 nucleotides match TRBD2. With 3 bases clipped from V and 5 bases from J, the junction kept 12 bases outside the gene matches. The CDR3 covers 16 residues. Germline-derived CDR1 and CDR2 are GTSNPN and SVGIG (reference sequence).